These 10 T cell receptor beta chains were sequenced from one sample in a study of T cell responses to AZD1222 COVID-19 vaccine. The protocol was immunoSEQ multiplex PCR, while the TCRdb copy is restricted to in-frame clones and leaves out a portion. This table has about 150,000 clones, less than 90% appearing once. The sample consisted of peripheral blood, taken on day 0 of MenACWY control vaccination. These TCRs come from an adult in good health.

The CDR3 coding sequence is TGTGCCAGCAGCGTCCCCACGGCGAACACCGGGGAGCTGTTTTTT. Protein: CASSVPTANTGELFF. The chain combines TRBV9 with TRBJ2-2; D unclear. The CDR3 covers 15 residues. CDR1 is SGDLS, CDR2 YYNGEE, per germline. Trimming cost V 2 bases and J 0 bases, with 8 bases left between them. The variable domain in full, completed from reference TRBV9 and TRBJ2-2, reads DSGVTQTPKHLITATGQRVTLRCSPRSGDLSVYWYQQSLDQGLQFLIQYYNGEERAKGNILERFSAQQFPDLHSELNLSSLELGDSALYFCASSVPTANTGELFFGEGSRLTVL.

Here the CDR3 DNA reads TGTGCCAGCAGTTACCCCGACCTACAGAGGAGCTATGGCTACACCTTC. Its translation is CASSYPDLQRSYGYTF. This rearrangement joins TRBV6-6 to TRBJ1-2; unclear D gene. Germline V CDR1 and CDR2: MNHNY, SVGAGI (reference sequence). V was pared by 2 bases and J by 4 bases, with 17 bases between. The CDR3 is made up of 16 amino acids.

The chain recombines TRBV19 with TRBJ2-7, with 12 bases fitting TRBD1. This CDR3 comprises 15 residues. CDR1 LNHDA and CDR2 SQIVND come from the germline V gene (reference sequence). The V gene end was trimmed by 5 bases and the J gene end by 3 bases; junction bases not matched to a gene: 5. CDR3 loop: CASSGGTGGYYEQYF. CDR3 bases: TGTGCCAGTAGTGGAGGGACAGGGGGCTACTACGAGCAGTACTTC.

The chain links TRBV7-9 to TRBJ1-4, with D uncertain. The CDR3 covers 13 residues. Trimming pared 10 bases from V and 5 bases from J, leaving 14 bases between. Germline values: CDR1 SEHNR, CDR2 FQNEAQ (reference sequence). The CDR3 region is CATTDYLNEKLFF. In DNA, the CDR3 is TGTGCCACCACAGACTACCTGAATGAAAAACTGTTTTTT. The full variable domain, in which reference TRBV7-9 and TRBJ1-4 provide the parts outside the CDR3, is DTGVSQNPRHKITKRGQNVTFRCDPISEHNRLYWYRQTLGQGPEFLTYFQNEAQLEKSRLLSDRFSAERPKGSFSTLEIQRTEQGDSAMYLCATTDYLNEKLFFGSGTQLSVL.

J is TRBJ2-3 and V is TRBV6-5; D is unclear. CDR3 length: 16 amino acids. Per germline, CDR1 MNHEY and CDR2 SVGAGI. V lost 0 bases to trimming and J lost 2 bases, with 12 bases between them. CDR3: CASSYSPGRDTDTQYF. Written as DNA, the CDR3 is TGTGCCAGCAGTTACTCCCCCGGACGTGACACAGATACGCAGTATTTT.

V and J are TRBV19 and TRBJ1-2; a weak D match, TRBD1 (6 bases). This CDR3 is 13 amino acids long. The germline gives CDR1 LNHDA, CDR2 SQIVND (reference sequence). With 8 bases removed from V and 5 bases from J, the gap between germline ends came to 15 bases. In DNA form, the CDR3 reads TGTGCCAGTGCTTCCGGGACATCTTATGGCTACACCTTC. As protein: CASASGTSYGYTF.

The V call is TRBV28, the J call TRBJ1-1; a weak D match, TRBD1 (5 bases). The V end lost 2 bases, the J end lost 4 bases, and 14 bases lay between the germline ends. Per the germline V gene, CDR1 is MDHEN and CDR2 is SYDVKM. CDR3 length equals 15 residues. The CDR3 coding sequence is TGTGCCAGCAGTTTAAAAGGGGTCCGTAGCACTGAAGCTTTCTTT. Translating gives CASSLKGVRSTEAFF.

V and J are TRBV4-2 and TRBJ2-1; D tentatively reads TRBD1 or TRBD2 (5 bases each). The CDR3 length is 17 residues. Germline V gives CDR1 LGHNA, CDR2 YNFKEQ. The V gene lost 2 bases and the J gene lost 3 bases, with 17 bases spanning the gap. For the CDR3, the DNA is TGTGCCAGCAGCCAAAAAGGGGCAGGCGGGCGCTACAATGAGCAGTTCTTC. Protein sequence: CASSQKGAGGRYNEQFF.

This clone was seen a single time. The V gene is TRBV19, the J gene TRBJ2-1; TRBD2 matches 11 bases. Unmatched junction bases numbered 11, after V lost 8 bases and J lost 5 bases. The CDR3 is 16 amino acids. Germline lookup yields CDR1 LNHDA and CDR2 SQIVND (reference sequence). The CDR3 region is CASGSRYSGRDNEQFF. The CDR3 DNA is TGTGCCAGTGGATCTAGATATAGCGGGAGGGACAATGAGCAGTTCTTC.

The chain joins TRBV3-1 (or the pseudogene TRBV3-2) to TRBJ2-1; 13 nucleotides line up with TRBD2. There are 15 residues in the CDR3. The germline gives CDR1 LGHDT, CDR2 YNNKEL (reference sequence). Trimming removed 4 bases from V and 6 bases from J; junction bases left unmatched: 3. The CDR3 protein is CASSPGTSGVNEQFF. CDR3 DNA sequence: TGTGCCAGCAGCCCCGGGACTAGCGGGGTCAATGAGCAGTTCTTC.